This T cell receptor (beta chain) was found in a study of spatial heterogeneity in lung cancer (dated by TCRdb to the late 2010s). Regarding the study in general: Beta-chain transcripts were consistently detected in greater numbers than alpha-chain transcripts, which likely reflects a higher abundance of beta-chain transcripts. A strong correlation was found between TCR transcript counts in tumor regions and a T cell transcriptional module score from matched bulk RNA-seq. In the raw uncorrected reads, each unique combination of TCR and UMI appeared more than ten times on average. TCR alpha and beta repertoires were quantitatively compared across multiple tumor regions, matched nontumor lung and blood in non-small cell lung cancer. Nonsynonymous mutation counts, determined by whole-exome sequencing of tumor tissue, were related to features of the TCR repertoire. Both alpha and beta chains were TCR-sequenced in 220 or so tumor regions, around 64 matched nontumor lung samples and around 54 PBMC samples obtained at surgery.

The study at large found these results: Confirming at a functional level the hypothesis that regional TCRs recognize regional mutations was considered to require additional single-cell paired TCR alpha and beta sequencing. The count of ubiquitous expanded TCRs correlated with the count of ubiquitous nonsynonymous mutations, and the count of regional expanded TCRs correlated with the count of regional nonsynonymous mutations. A correlation was observed between the number of expanded intratumoral alpha and beta TCRs and the tumor nonsynonymous mutation count. Estimated TCR-seq coverage of tumor T cells was only roughly 7.3% for alpha chains and about 13% for beta chains.

Library prep was done by 5' RACE. Data came from a NextSeq 500. To allow correction of PCR and sequencing errors, the TCR library protocol tagged every TCR cDNA molecule with a unique molecular identifier. Regarding the original processing steps: Decombinator tools were used for TCR identification, UMI-based error correction and CDR3 extraction. TCRs above a frequency of 2 per 1,000, corresponding to the top 1% of the tumor frequency distribution, were defined as expanded. Expanded tumor TCRs statistically deemed absent (corrected P<0.05) from at least one tumor region were classed as regional, and all other expanded tumor TCRs were classed as ubiquitous. Renyi diversity was computed with the R vegan package after each repertoire had been subsampled 100 times to 5,000 TCRs. CDR3 similarity networks were built from amino acid triplet string-kernel similarity, connecting CDR3s with pairwise similarity above 0.82. TCRdb reworked the public reads: Q25 trimming with fastp, MiXCR clone assembly, productive beta chains retained. Records with the same CDR3 protein are collapsed into one entry carrying the most frequent genes and DNA. TCRdb's processing, not the authors', yielded these V and J calls. The sample table records approximately 9,700 distinct CDR3 sequences; under 8.5% of these occur just once. About 18% of the sample belongs to the ten largest clones.

CDR1 and CDR2, looked up from the germline V gene (reference sequence), are LNHNV and YYDKDF. The CDR3 numbers 16 residues from cysteine through phenylalanine. The entry retains the CDR3 DNA only, 48 bases that are in frame from base 1. Clipping removes 5 bases from V and 0 bases from J, with 4 as the unmatched junction base count. Note on this clonotype: Its binding antigen is unknown. Base qualities are not provided; no much larger clone lies one nucleotide away.

The meaning of the sample's time point label: sample taken at primary tumor resection. Donors were under 95 patients with early-stage, untreated non-small cell lung cancer from the lung TRACERx cohort. Without any cell sorting, TCR sequencing was performed on whole RNA extracted either from tumor and nontumor lung tissue or from cryopreserved PBMC samples. Only patients for whom sufficient RNA was available from at least two tumor regions were selected for TCR sequencing. Before being selected, tumor and adjacent nontumor lung specimens were reviewed by a lung pathologist. The sample in question was lung tumor tissue, obtained at surgery. The chain employs TRBV15 and TRBJ2-2, with TRBD2 identical over 9 junction bases. The TCR was taken from a male donor with early-stage non-small cell lung cancer. The nucleotide sequence is TGTGCCACCAGCGGCGCTAGCGGGGCGAACACCGGGGAGCTGTTTTTT. The translation is CATSGASGANTGELFF.